Listed below are T cell receptor beta chains from one sample, sequenced in a study of shared T cell receptors in the human thymus. The method was immunoSEQ multiplex PCR; TCRdb's version includes in-frame clones alone and lacks a portion of them. The sample shows approximately 760,000 clones, 70% to 90% of them seen only once. The sample was also linked to a second study, of human thymus T cells.

The sample consisted of thymocytes. The receptor set was obtained from a girl under three years old with a congenital heart defect. Each CDR3 is given with its conserved first and last residue.

>TRBV5-4|13|TRBJ1-6
CASSLAPINPLHF
>TRBV5-6|19|TRBJ2-4
CASSLGKTGTALAKNIQYF
>TRBV15|15|TRBJ2-4
CATSCPTGGGNIQYF
>TRBV5-1|14|TRBJ1-1
CASSSDSLYTEAFF
>TRBV5-4|20|TRBJ1-2
CASSLAAGSRRGPNNYGYTF
>TRBV28|14|TRBJ2-7
CASSLRESAYEQYF
>TRBV14|18|TRBJ2-3
CASNGGTSGGPGTDTQYF
>TRBV14|16|TRBJ1-4
CASSQTRQEPYEKLFF
>TRBV11-2|13|TRBJ2-7
CASSLAFKPEQYF
>TRBV5-4|13|TRBJ1-2
CASSLTANYGYTF
>TRBV2|13|TRBJ1-5
CASSLRGNKPQHF
>TRBV27|16|TRBJ2-7
CASSPLDRVYSYEQYF
>TRBV5-5|16|TRBJ2-3
CASSLETSGGQDTQYF
>TRBV14|17|TRBJ2-3
CASSPAEGNLVTDTQYF
>TRBV28|15|TRBJ1-2
CASNKRSGNIYGYTF
>TRBV2|9|TRBJ2-1
CATKRVGFF
>TRBV9|16|TRBJ2-3
CASSVLTSGRTDTQYF
>TRBV30|14|TRBJ2-7
CAFHDRAPNYEQYF
>TRBV29-1|11|TRBJ1-2
CSVAGYYGYTF
>TRBV25-1|13|TRBJ1-4
CASRQGLAEKLFF
>TRBV28|12|TRBJ1-1
CASTPEATEAFF
>TRBV25-1|13|TRBJ2-7
CASSDTGYDEQYF
>TRBV7-3|17|TRBJ1-1
CASSLGRRGAANTEAFF
>TRBV4-3|17|TRBJ2-3
CASSQDPWDRDTDTQYF
>TRBV2|15|TRBJ2-7
CASNNVRGWIYEQYF
>TRBV6-4|13|TRBJ2-2
CASSRAGTGELFF
>TRBV4-1|15|TRBJ1-2
CASSQDGTGIDGYTF
>TRBV5-8|13|TRBJ2-7
CASSTLVAHEQYF
>TRBV7-2|18|TRBJ2-1
CASSLGQAAGGRYNEQFF
>TRBV19|19|TRBJ1-2
CASNPESWGQGISNYGYTF
>TRBV9|20|TRBJ1-1
CASSVEVRQGGCSRNTEAFF
>TRBV5-4|17|TRBJ1-2
CASSLALPAGGNYGYTF
>TRBV5-6|14|TRBJ1-6
CASSMGQGASPLHF